The 12 T cell receptor beta chains reported below all come from one sample, sequenced in a study of blood T cell repertoires in COVID-19. Assay used: immunoSEQ multiplex PCR; TCRdb lists only in-frame clones, some missing. The sample contains under 120,000 clones, 85% of which appear only once. The sequencing input was peripheral blood. These TCRs come from a human donor in a cohort sampled during active COVID-19.

The chain has TRBV6-4 and TRBJ2-5; D remains unclear. The length of the CDR3 is 16 residues. Trimming left V 2 bases short and J 2 bases short, with 15 bases between. Per germline, CDR1 MRHNA and CDR2 SNTAGT. This chain's CDR3 is CASSDERFLSQETQYF. The CDR3 nucleotides read TGTGCCAGCAGTGACGAACGGTTTTTATCTCAAGAGACCCAGTACTTC.

The gene calls are TRBV6-2 or TRBV6-3 and TRBJ1-1; TRBD1 agrees at 8 bases. CDR1 and CDR2 from the germline V gene are MNHEY and SVGEGT. V lost 6 bases, J lost 3 bases, and 12 bases stayed unmatched. The CDR3 has 16 residues. The CDR3, as DNA: TGTGCCAGCAGCCCCGACAGGGGAGGTTGGTACACTGAAGCTTTCTTT. Its protein is CASSPDRGGWYTEAFF.

This clone was recorded only once. This chain uses TRBV29-1 with TRBJ2-6; a possible D gene is TRBD2 (7 bases). Germline CDR1 SQVTM, CDR2 ANQGSEA. The length of the CDR3 is 16 residues. V was pared by 1 base and J by 1 base, with 11 bases between. CDR3 amino acids: CSVEGAGASGANVLTF. CDR3 nucleotides: TGCAGCGTTGAAGGGGCGGGGGCATCTGGGGCCAACGTCCTGACTTTC.

The CDR3 nucleotides read TGTGCCAGCTGTTCACCAGACAGCTTTTGTACCGGGGAGCTGTTTTTT. Its translation is CASCSPDSFCTGELFF. The chain has TRBV6-5 and TRBJ2-2, with D possibly matching TRBD1 (5 bases). This CDR3 region has 16 residues. Trimming cost V 8 bases and J 5 bases, with 21 bases left between them. Germline values: CDR1 MNHEY, CDR2 SVGAGI.

The V and J genes are TRBV7-9 and TRBJ2-7, with 8 bases identical to TRBD1. With 5 bases clipped from V and 2 bases from J, the junction kept 20 bases outside the gene matches. Germline V lookup: CDR1 SEHNR, CDR2 FQNEAQ (reference sequence). CDR3 length: 19 amino acids. In DNA, the CDR3 is TGTGCCAGCAGCCCATCCAGACAGGGGCTAGACCCCGCGCCCTACGAGCAGTACTTC. Translation gives CASSPSRQGLDPAPYEQYF.

This clone was seen just once. This chain links TRBV19 with TRBJ1-2, with unresolved D. Germline lookup yields CDR1 LNHDA and CDR2 SQIVND (reference sequence). The CDR3 spans 13 residues. Trimming took 4 bases from V and 7 from J, leaving 13 bases between them. The CDR3 DNA reads as TGTGCCAGTAGTACCGAACACACACGTGGCTACACCTTC. Amino acid sequence: CASSTEHTRGYTF.

This clone was seen a single time. The genes are TRBV6-1 and TRBJ1-6, with 8 bases that match TRBD1. The junction had 7 bases not matched to a gene; V was cut back by 4 bases and J by 2 bases. The germline V gene encodes CDR1 MNHNS and CDR2 SASEGT. This CDR3 is built from 17 residues. CDR3 region: CASSGADRGTYNSPLHF. CDR3 DNA: TGTGCCAGCAGTGGGGCTGACAGGGGCACCTATAATTCACCCCTCCACTTT.

Comment on this clone: Other DNA sequences of this sample code for an identical CDR3. V is TRBV5-1 and J is TRBJ2-5; D remains ambiguous. CDR3 length: 12 amino acids. Germline V gives CDR1 SGHRS, CDR2 YFSETQ. Between the trimmed V and J ends, which lost 4 bases and 1 base, there was a span of 5 bases. CDR3 sequence (DNA): TGCGCCAGCAGCCTACCCCAAGAGACCCAGTACTTC. Protein product: CASSLPQETQYF.

The chain has TRBV11-2 and TRBJ2-6; D is uncertain. V was clipped by 5 bases and J by 0 bases, with 8 bases between them. Germline V gives CDR1 SGHAT, CDR2 FQNNGV. This CDR3 region has 15 residues. The chain's CDR3 is CASSRQVSGANVLTF. In DNA form, the CDR3 reads TGTGCCAGCAGCAGACAAGTCTCTGGGGCCAACGTCCTGACTTTC.

This sequence joins TRBV4-1 and TRBJ2-1; TRBD2 aligns across 12 bases. Losses at the gene ends were 3 bases for V and 2 bases for J; bases not matched to a gene: 2. The CDR3 sequence is 16 residues long. Germline-derived CDR1 and CDR2 are MGHRA and YSYEKL. The CDR3 protein is CASSQGLAGTYNEQFF. CDR3 coding DNA: TGCGCCAGCAGCCAGGGACTAGCGGGTACCTACAATGAGCAGTTCTTC.

The V gene is TRBV3-1 (or the pseudogene TRBV3-2), the J gene TRBJ1-5, with D hard to call. CDR1 LGHDT and CDR2 YNNKEL come from the germline V gene (reference sequence). V lost 0 bases and J lost 0, with 12 bases in between. The length of the CDR3 is 17 residues. For the CDR3, the DNA is TGTGCCAGCAGCCAAGATTGGGAGGGTTATAGCAATCAGCCCCAGCATTTT. Encoded protein: CASSQDWEGYSNQPQHF.

The chain joins TRBV15 to TRBJ2-7, with D hard to call. CDR1 and CDR2 (germline): LNHNV, YYDKDF (reference sequence). The CDR3 totals 14 residues. V lost 0 bases to trimming and J lost 2 bases, with 8 bases between them. The CDR3 region is CATSRELLTYEQYF. Written as DNA, the CDR3 is TGTGCCACCAGCAGAGAACTGTTGACCTACGAGCAGTACTTC.